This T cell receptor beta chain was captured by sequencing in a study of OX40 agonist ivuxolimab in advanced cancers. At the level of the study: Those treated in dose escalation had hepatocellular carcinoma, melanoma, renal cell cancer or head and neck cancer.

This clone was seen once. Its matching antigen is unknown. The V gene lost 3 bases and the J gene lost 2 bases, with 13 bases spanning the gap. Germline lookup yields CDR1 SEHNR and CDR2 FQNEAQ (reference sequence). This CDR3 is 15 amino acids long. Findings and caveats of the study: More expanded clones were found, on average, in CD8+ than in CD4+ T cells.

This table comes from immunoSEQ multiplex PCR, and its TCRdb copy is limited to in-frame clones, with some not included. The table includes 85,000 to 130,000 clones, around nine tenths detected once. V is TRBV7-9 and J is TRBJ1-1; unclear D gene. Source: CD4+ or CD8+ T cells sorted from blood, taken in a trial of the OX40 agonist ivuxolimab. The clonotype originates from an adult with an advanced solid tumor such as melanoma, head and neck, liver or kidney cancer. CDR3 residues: CASSFGSPGNTEAFF. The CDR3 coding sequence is TGTGCCAGCAGCTTCGGTTCCCCTGGAAACACTGAAGCTTTCTTT.